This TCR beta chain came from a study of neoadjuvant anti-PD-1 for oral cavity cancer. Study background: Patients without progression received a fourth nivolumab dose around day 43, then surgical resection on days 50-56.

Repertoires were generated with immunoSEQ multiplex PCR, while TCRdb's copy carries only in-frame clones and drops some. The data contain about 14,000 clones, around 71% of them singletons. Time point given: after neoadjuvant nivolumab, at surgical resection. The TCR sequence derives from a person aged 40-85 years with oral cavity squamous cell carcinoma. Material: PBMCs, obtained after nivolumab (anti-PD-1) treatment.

In nucleotides, the CDR3 is TGTGCCAGCAGCACCCGACTAGCGGGAGTTGGCGGGGAGCTGTTTTTT. Amino acids: CASSTRLAGVGGELFF. The chain recombines TRBV9 with TRBJ2-2, with 12 bases lining up with TRBD2. Germline CDR1 is SGDLS and CDR2 is YYNGEE. V shed 4 bases and J 7 bases; nucleotides not matched to a gene: 8. This CDR3 region has 16 residues.